This entry is about one TCR beta chain. Germline V lookup: CDR1 LGHNA, CDR2 YNFKEQ. This CDR3 comprises 14 residues. V dropped 3 bases and J dropped 8; count of bases not matched to a gene: 6. The data were obtained in a study of memory CD4+ T cells and cytomegalovirus serostatus. Source study methods: After removing out-of-frame reads, 2 million to 2.5 million distinct TCRbeta sequences remained. Libraries were prepared by immunoSEQ multiplex PCR; TCRdb keeps only in-frame clonotypes and omits some of them. The V and J calls and clone size were taken over from that table, and D and trimming were inferred from the DNA. Of 52,000 or so clones listed, around three quarters were seen once; the top ten hold roughly 1.7%. Single viable CD3+CD4+CD8-CD45RO+ cells were sorted as the memory CD4+ T cells.

This clonotype originated in an adult in good health and CMV-seronegative. Sequenced: memory CD4+ T cells from blood. V usage is TRBV4-2 and J usage is TRBJ2-5, with 10 bases that match TRBD1. The CDR3 here is CASSQGDRGSTQYF. The CDR3 DNA reads TGTGCCAGCAGCCAGGGGGACAGGGGTAGTACCCAGTACTTC.